A single sample is the source of the 2 T cell receptor beta chains below, sequenced in a study of blood T cells in healthy people across ages. A second PCR, run for roughly 7 to 12 cycles, used a sample-barcoded 5' primer plus a J-beta primer mix. TCRdb itself ran the 5' RACE reads through MiXCR, one entry per CDR3 protein. The repertoire holds 1.5 million to 2 million distinct CDR3 sequences, with approximately 50% as singletons. The sample consisted of blood. These receptors were taken from a woman in her forties in good health.

The gene calls are TRBV7-9 and TRBJ1-4; D may be TRBD1 (5 bases). Germline V gives CDR1 SEHNR, CDR2 FQNEAQ (reference sequence). The ends were cut back, 8 bases at V and 1 base at J, with 8 bases in the middle. The CDR3 sequence is 13 residues long. The DNA of the CDR3 is TGTGCCAGCGGACAATTAACTAATGAAAAACTGTTTTTT. The encoded protein is CASGQLTNEKLFF.

V is TRBV25-1 and J is TRBJ1-1; a weak D match, TRBD1 (5 bases). The CDR3 covers 14 residues. V lost 3 bases and J 1 base, leaving 9 bases between the germline ends. CDR1 and CDR2 from the germline V gene are MGHDK and SYGVNS. The CDR3 nucleotides read TGTGCCAGCAGTGAGTATGACAGGAACACTGAAGCTTTCTTT. This codes for CASSEYDRNTEAFF.